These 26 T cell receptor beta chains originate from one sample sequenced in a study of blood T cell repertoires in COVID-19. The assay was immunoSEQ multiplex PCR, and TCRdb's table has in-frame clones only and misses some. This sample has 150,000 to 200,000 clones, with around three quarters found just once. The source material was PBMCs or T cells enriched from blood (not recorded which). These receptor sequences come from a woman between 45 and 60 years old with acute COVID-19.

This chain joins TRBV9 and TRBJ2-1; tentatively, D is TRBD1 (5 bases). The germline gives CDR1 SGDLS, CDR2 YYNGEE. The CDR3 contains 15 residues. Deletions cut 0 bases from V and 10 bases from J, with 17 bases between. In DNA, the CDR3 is TGTGCCAGCAGCGTAGTAGGGGCCCTACAGCGCGAGCAGTTCTTC. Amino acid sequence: CASSVVGALQREQFF.

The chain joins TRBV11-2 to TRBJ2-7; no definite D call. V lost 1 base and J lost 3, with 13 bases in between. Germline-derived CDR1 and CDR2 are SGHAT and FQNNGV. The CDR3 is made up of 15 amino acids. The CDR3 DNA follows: TGTGCCAGCAGCTTAGGGTCTAGTACCCTCTACGAGCAGTACGTC. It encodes CASSLGSSTLYEQYV.

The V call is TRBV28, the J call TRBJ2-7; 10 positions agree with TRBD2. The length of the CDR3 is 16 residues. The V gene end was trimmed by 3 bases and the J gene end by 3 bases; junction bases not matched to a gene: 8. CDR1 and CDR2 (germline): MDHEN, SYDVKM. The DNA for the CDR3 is TGTGCCAGCAGTTTCGAGCGGGGGGGCGGATACTACGAGCAGTACGTC. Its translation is CASSFERGGGYYEQYV.

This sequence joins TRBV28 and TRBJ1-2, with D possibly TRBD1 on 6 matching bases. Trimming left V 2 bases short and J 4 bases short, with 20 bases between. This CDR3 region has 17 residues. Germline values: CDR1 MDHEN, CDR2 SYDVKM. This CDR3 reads CASSLGSTGFMVYGYTF. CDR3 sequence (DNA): TGTGCCAGCAGTTTAGGGTCAACAGGGTTTATGGTCTATGGCTACACCTTC.

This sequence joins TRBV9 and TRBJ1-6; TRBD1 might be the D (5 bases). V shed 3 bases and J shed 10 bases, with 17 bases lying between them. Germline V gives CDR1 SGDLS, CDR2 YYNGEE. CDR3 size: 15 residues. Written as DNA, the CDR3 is TGTGCCAGCAGCGGGAGGGAGTCAGGGAGGTCACCCCTCCACTTT. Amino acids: CASSGRESGRSPLHF.

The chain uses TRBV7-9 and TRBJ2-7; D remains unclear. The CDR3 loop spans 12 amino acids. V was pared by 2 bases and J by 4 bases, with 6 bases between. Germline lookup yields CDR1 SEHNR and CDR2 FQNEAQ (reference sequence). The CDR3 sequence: CASSLFPYEQYV. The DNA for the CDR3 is TGTGCCAGCAGCTTATTCCCATACGAGCAGTACGTC.

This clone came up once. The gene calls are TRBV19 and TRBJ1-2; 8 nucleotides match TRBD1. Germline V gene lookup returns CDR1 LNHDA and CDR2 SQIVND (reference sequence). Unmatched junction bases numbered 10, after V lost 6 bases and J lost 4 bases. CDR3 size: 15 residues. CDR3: CASSRDGQGGYGYTF. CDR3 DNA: TGTGCCAGTAGCCGAGACGGACAGGGTGGCTATGGCTACACCTTC.

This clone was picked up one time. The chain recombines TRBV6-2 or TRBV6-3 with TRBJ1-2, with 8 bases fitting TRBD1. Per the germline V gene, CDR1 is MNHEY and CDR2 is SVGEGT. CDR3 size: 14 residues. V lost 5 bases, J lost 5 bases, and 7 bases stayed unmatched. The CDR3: CASSPGDRSYGYTF. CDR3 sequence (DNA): TGTGCCAGCAGTCCAGGGGACAGGAGTTATGGCTACACCTTC.

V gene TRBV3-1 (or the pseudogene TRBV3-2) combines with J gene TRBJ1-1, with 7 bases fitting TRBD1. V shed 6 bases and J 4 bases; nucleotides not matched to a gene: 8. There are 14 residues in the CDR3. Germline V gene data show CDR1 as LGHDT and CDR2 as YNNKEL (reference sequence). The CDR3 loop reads CASRRRQGGTEAFF. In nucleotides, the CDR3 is TGTGCCAGCAGACGTAGACAGGGAGGCACTGAAGCTTTCTTT.

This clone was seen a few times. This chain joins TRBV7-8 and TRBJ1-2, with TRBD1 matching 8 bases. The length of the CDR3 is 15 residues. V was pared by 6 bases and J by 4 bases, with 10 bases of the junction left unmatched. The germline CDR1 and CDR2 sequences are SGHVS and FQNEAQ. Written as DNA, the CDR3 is TGTGCCAGCAGATCCGGACAGGGCACCTTCTATGGCTACACCTTC. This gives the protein CASRSGQGTFYGYTF. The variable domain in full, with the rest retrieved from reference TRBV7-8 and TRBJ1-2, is GAGVSQSPRYKVAKRGQDVALRCDPISGHVSLFWYQQALGQGPEFLTYFQNEAQLDKSGLPSDRFFAERPEGSVSTLKIQRTQQEDSAVYLCASRSGQGTFYGYTFGSGTRLTVV.

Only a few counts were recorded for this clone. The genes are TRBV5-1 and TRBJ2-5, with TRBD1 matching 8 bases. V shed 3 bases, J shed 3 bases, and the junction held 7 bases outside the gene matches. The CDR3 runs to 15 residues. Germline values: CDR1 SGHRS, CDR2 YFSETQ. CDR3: CASSSEDRDEETQYF. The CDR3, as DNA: TGCGCCAGCAGCTCGGAGGACAGGGACGAAGAGACCCAGTACTTC.

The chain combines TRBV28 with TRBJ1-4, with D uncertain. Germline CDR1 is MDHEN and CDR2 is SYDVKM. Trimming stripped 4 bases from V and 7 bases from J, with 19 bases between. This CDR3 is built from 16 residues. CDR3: CASSSRVQRGREKLFF. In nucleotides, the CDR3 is TGTGCCAGCAGTTCACGGGTCCAACGAGGTCGTGAAAAACTGTTTTTT.

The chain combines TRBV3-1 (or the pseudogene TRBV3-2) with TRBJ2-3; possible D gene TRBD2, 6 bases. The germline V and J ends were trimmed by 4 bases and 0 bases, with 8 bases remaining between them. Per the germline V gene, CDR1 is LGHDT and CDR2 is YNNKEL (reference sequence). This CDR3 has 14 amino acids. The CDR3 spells CASSLAVSTDTQYF. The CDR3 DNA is TGTGCCAGCAGCCTAGCGGTTAGCACAGATACGCAGTATTTT.

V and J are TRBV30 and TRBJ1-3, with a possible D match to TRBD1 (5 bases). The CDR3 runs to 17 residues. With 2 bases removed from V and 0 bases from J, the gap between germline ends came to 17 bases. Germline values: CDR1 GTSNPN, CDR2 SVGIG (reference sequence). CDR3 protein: CAWSTPGLTNSGNTIYF. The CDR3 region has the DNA TGTGCCTGGAGTACCCCGGGACTTACAAACTCTGGAAACACCATATATTTT. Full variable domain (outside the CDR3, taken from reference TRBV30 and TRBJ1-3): SQTIHQWPATLVQPVGSPLSLECTVEGTSNPNLYWYRQAAGRGLQLLFYSVGIGQISSEVPQNLSASRPQDRQFILSSKKLLLSDSGFYLCAWSTPGLTNSGNTIYFGEGSWLTVV.

The CDR3 nucleotides read TGTGCCAGCTCGGGACAGAAAGGAAACACCATATATTTT. As protein: CASSGQKGNTIYF. This chain joins TRBV18 and TRBJ1-3, with 7 bases aligning to TRBD1. CDR1 and CDR2 from the germline V gene are KGHSH and LQKENI. V dropped 6 bases and J dropped 4; count of bases not matched to a gene: 3. The CDR3 consists of 13 residues.

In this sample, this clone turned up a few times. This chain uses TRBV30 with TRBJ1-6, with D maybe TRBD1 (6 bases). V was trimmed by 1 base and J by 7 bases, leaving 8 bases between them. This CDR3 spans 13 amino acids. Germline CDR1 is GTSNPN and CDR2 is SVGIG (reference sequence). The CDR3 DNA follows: TGTGCCTGGAGTGGACAGGAGAATTCACCCCTCCACTTT. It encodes CAWSGQENSPLHF.

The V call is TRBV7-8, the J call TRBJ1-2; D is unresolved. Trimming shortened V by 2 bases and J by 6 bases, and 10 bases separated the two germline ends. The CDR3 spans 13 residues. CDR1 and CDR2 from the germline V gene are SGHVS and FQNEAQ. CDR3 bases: TGTGCCAGCAGCTTATCCTCCGGGAATGGCTACACCTTC. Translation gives CASSLSSGNGYTF.

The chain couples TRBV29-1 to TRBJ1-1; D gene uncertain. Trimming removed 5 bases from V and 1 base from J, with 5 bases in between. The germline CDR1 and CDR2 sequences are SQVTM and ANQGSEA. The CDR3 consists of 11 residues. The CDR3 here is CSVYRNTEAFF. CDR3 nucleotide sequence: TGCAGCGTTTATAGGAACACTGAAGCTTTCTTT.

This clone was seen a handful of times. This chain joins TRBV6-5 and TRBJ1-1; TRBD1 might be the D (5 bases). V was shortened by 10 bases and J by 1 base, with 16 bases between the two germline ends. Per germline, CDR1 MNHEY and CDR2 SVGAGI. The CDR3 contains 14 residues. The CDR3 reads CATTKGAGNTEAFF. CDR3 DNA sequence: TGTGCCACCACCAAAGGGGCAGGGAACACTGAAGCTTTCTTT.

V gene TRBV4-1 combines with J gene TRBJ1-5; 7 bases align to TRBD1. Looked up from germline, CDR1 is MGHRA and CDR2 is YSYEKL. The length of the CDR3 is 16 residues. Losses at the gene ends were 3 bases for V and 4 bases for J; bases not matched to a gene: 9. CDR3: CASSHADRVGNQPQHF. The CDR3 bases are TGCGCCAGCAGCCACGCAGACAGGGTTGGAAATCAGCCCCAGCATTTT.

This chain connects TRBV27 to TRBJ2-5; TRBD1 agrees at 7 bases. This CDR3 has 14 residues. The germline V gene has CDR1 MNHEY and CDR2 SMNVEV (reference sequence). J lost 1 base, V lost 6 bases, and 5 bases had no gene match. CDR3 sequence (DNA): TGTGCCAGCAGGAGACAGGGCGGCCAAGAGACCCAGTACTTC. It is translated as CASRRQGGQETQYF.

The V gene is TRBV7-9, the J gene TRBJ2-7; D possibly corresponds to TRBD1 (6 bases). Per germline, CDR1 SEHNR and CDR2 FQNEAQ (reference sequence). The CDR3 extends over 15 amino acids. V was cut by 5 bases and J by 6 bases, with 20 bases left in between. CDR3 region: CASSPEGEFKVEQYV. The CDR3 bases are TGTGCCAGCAGCCCTGAGGGGGAATTTAAGGTCGAGCAGTACGTC.

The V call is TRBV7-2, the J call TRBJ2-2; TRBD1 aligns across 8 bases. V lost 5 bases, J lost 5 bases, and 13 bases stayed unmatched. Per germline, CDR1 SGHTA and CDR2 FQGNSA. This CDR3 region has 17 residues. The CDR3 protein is CASSPQGAPRTTGELFF. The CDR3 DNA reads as TGTGCCAGCAGCCCGCAGGGGGCCCCTAGGACGACCGGGGAGCTGTTTTTT.

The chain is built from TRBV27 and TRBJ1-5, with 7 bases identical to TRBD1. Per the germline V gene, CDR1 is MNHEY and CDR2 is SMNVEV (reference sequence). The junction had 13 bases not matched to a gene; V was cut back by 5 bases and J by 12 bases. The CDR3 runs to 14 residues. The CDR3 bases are TGTGCCAGCAGTCGGGACAGTGAAATCAGGAACCAGCATTTT. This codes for CASSRDSEIRNQHF.

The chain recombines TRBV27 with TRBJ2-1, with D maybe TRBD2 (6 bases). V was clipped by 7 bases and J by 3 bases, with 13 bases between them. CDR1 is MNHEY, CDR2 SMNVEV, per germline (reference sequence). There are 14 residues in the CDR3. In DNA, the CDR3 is TGTGCCAGCAACCCGGGAGTGAGCTACAATGAGCAGTTCTTC. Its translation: CASNPGVSYNEQFF.

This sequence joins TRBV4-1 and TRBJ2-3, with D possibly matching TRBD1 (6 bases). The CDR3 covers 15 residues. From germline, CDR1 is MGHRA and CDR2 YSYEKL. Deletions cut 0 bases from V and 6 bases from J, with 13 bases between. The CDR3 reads CASSQEQGHRDTQYF. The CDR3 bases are TGCGCCAGCAGCCAAGAGCAGGGACACCGGGATACGCAGTATTTT.